One sample yielded the 3 T cell receptor beta chains listed below, sequenced in a study of T-cell memory formation after mild COVID-19. TCRdb independently ran MiXCR on the 5' RACE reads; one entry per CDR3 protein. The data show approximately 300,000 distinct CDR3 sequences, roughly a fifth seen once. Input material: PBMCs or a T cell subset sorted from them (not recorded which). These receptors all stem from a man between 18 and 35 years old who had mild COVID-19 (a few samples of this study predate the infection). Cell type and time point are not known.

V is TRBV11-3 and J is TRBJ2-7; no reliable D call. Germline CDR1 SGHNT, CDR2 YENEEA. The CDR3 covers 13 residues. The germline V and J ends were trimmed by 4 bases and 3 bases, with 10 bases remaining between them. CDR3 coding DNA: TGTGCCAGCAGCTCAAACTCGGGCTACGAGCAGTACTTC. Translation: CASSSNSGYEQYF.

The chain is built from TRBV6-6 and TRBJ2-5; D is perhaps TRBD1 (6 bases). The CDR3 runs 15 residues. Trimming shortened V by 2 bases and J by 2 bases, and 12 bases separated the two germline ends. Germline V CDR1 and CDR2: MNHNY, SVGAGI (reference sequence). Here the CDR3 reads CASSYQGHPQETQYF. In DNA form, the CDR3 reads TGTGCCAGCAGTTACCAGGGACACCCGCAAGAGACCCAGTACTTC.

This clonotype was recorded a few times. This chain joins TRBV28 and TRBJ1-3; D is undetermined. Germline V gives CDR1 MDHEN, CDR2 SYDVKM. The CDR3 is made up of 15 amino acids. V lost 3 bases, J lost 1 base, and 10 bases lay in between. The CDR3 is CASSFLTESGNTIYF. In DNA form, the CDR3 reads TGTGCCAGCAGTTTCTTGACGGAATCTGGAAACACCATATATTTT.